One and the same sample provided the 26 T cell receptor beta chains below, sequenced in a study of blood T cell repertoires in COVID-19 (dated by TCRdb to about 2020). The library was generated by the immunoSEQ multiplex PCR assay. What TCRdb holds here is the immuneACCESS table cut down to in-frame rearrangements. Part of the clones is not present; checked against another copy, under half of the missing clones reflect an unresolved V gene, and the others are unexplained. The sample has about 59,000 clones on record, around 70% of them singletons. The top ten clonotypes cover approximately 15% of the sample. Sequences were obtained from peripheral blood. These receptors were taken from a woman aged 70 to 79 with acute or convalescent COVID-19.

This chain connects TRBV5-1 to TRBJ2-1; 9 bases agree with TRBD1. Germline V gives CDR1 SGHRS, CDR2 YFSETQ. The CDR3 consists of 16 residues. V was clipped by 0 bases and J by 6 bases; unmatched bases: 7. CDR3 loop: CASSLEGGQGLNEQFF. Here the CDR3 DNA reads TGCGCCAGCAGCTTGGAGGGGGGACAGGGCCTCAATGAGCAGTTCTTC.

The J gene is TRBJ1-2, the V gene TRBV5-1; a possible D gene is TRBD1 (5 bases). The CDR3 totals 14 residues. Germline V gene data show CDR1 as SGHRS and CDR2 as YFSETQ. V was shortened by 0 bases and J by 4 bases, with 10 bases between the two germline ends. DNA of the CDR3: TGCGCCAGCAGCTTGGCCGCGACAGTCTATGGCTACACCTTC. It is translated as CASSLAATVYGYTF. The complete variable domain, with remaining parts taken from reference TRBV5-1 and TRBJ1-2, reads KAGVTQTPRYLIKTRGQQVTLSCSPISGHRSVSWYQQTPGQGLQFLFEYFSETQRNKGNFPGRFSGRQFSNSRSEMNVSTLELGDSALYLCASSLAATVYGYTFGSGTRLTVV.

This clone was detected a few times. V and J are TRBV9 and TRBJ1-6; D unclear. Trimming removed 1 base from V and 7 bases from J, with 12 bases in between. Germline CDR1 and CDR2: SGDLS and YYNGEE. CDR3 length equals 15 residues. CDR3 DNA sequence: TGTGCCAGCAGCGTACAGGCGGGCCCCAATTCACCCCTCCACTTT. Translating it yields CASSVQAGPNSPLHF.

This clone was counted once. The CDR3 nucleotides read TGCGCCAGCAGCCCCCTAATAGGGGAGGGGGGAACACAAGAGACCCAGTACTTC. It is translated as CASSPLIGEGGTQETQYF. This rearrangement joins TRBV5-1 to TRBJ2-5; a possible D gene is TRBD2 (7 bases). This CDR3 region has 18 residues. The V gene lost 4 bases and the J gene lost 2 bases, with 24 bases spanning the gap. Germline CDR1 and CDR2: SGHRS and YFSETQ. Using reference TRBV5-1 and TRBJ2-5 for the parts outside the CDR3, the full variable domain is KAGVTQTPRYLIKTRGQQVTLSCSPISGHRSVSWYQQTPGQGLQFLFEYFSETQRNKGNFPGRFSGRQFSNSRSEMNVSTLELGDSALYLCASSPLIGEGGTQETQYFGPGTRLLVL.

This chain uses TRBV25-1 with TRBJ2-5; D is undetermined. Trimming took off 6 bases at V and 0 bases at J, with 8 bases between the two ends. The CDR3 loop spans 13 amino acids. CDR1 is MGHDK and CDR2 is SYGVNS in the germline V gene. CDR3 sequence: CASRSDNQETQYF. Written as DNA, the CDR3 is TGTGCCAGCAGGTCAGACAACCAAGAGACCCAGTACTTC.

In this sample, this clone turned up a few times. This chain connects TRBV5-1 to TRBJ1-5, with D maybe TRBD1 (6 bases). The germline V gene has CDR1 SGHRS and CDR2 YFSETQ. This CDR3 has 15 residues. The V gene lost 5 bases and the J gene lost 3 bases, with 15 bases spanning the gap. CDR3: CASRSDRNPNQPQHF. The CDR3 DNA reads TGCGCCAGCAGATCCGACAGGAACCCCAATCAGCCCCAGCATTTT.

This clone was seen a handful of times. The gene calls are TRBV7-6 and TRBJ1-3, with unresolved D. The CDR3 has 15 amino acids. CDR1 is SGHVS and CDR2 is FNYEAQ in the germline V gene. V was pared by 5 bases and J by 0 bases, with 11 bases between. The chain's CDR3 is CASSLPGSSGNTIYF. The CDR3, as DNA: TGTGCCAGCAGCCTCCCAGGATCCTCTGGAAACACCATATATTTT.

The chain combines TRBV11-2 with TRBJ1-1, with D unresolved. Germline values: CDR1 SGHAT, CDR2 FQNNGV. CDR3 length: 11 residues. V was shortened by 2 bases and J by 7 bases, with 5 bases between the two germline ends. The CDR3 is CASSLYGEAFF. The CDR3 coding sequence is TGTGCCAGCAGCTTATACGGTGAAGCTTTCTTT.

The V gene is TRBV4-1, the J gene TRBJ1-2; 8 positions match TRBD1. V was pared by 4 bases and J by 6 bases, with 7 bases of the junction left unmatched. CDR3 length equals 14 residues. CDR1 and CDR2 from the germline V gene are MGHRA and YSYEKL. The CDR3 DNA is TGCGCCAGCAGCCCCAGGACAGGGCCCAATGGCTACACCTTC. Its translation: CASSPRTGPNGYTF.

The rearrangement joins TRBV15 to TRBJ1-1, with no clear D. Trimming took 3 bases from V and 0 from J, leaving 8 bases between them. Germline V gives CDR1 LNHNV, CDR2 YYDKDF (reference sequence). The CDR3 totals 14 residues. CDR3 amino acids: CATSRTPLNTEAFF. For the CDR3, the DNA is TGTGCCACCAGCAGGACACCACTGAACACTGAAGCTTTCTTT.

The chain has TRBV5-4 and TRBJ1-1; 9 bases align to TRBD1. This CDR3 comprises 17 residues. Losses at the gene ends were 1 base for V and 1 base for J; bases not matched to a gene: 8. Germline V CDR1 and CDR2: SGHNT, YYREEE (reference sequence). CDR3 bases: TGTGCCAGCAGCTTGCTAGGATGGACAGGGGAGAACACTGAAGCTTTCTTT. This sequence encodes CASSLLGWTGENTEAFF.

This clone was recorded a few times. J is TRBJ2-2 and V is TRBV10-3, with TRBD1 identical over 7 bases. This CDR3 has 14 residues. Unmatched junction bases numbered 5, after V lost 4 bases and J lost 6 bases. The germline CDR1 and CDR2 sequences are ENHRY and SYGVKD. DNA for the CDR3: TGTGCCATCAGTGGGACAGGTGGCCCCGGGGAGCTGTTTTTT. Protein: CAISGTGGPGELFF.

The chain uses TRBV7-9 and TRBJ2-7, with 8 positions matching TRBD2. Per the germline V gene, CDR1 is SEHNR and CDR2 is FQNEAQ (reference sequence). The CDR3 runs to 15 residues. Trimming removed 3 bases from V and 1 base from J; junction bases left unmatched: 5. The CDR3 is CASSFLRGASYEQYF. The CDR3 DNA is TGTGCCAGCAGCTTCCTGCGGGGGGCATCCTACGAGCAGTACTTC. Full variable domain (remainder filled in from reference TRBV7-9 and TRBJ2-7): DTGVSQNPRHKITKRGQNVTFRCDPISEHNRLYWYRQTLGQGPEFLTYFQNEAQLEKSRLLSDRFSAERPKGSFSTLEIQRTEQGDSAMYLCASSFLRGASYEQYFGPGTRLTVT.

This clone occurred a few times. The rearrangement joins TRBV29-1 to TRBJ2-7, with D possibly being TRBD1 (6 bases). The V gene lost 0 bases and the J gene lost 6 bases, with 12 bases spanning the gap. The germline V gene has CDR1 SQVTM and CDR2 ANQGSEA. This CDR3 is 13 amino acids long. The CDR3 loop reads CSVEDRQVGEQYF. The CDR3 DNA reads TGCAGCGTTGAAGATCGACAGGTAGGCGAGCAGTACTTC.

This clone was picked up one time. The CDR3 DNA is TGTGCCAGCAGCTTCAGGGGAGCGGACTATGGCTACACCTTC. As protein: CASSFRGADYGYTF. The chain couples TRBV3-1 (or the pseudogene TRBV3-2) to TRBJ1-2; a weak D match, TRBD1 (6 bases). Germline assignment: CDR1 LGHDT and CDR2 YNNKEL (reference sequence). The CDR3 sequence is 14 residues long. Deletions cut 5 bases from V and 3 bases from J, with 13 bases between.

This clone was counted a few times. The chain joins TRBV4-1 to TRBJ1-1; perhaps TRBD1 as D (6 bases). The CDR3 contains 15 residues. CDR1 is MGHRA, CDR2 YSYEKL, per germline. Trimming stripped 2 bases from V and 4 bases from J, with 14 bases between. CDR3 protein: CASSQNRVSGTEAFF. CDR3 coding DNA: TGCGCCAGCAGCCAAAACAGGGTATCGGGCACTGAAGCTTTCTTT.

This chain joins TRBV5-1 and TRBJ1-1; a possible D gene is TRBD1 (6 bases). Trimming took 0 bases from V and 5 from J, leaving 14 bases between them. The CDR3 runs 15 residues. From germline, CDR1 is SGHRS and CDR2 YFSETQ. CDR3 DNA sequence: TGCGCCAGCAGCTTGGAGGGGGGGCGCAGGACTGAAGCTTTCTTT. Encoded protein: CASSLEGGRRTEAFF.

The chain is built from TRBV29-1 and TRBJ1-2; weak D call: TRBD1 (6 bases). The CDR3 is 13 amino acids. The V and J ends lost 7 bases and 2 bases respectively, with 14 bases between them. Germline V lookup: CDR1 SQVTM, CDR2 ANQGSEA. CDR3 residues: CSAKRTANYGYTF. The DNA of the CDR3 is TGCAGCGCCAAAAGGACAGCAAACTATGGCTACACCTTC.

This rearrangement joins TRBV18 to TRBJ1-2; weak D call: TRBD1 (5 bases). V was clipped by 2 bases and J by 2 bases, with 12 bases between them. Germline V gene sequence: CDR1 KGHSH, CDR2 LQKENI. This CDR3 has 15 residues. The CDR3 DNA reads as TGTGCCAGCTCACCAAACTGGGGGGGAAACTATGGCTACACCTTC. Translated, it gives CASSPNWGGNYGYTF.

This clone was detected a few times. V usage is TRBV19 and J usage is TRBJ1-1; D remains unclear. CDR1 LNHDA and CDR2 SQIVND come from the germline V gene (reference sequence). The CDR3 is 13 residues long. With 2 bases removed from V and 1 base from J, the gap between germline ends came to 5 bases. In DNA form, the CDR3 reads TGTGCCAGTAGTATAAGAGCGAACACTGAAGCTTTCTTT. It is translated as CASSIRANTEAFF.

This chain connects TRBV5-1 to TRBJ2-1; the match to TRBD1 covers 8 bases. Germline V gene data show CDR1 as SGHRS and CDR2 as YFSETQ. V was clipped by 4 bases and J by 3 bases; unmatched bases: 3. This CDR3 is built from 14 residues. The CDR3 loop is CASSAGQGYNEQFF. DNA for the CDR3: TGCGCCAGCAGCGCCGGACAGGGCTACAATGAGCAGTTCTTC.

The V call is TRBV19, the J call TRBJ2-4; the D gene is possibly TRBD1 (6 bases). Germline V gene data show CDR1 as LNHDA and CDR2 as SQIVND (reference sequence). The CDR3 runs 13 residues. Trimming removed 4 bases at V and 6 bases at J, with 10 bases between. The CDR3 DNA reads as TGTGCCAGTAGTACAGGGGCGGGAAACATTCAGTACTTC. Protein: CASSTGAGNIQYF. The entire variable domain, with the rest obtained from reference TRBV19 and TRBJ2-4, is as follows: DGGITQSPKYLFRKEGQNVTLSCEQNLNHDAMYWYRQDPGQGLRLIYYSQIVNDFQKGDIAEGYSVSREKKESFPLTVTSAQKNPTAFYLCASSTGAGNIQYFGAGTRLSVL.

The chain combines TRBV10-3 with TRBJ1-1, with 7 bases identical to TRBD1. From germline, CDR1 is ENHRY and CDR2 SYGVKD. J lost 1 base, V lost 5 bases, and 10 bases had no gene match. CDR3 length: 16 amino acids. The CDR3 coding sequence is TGTGCCATCAGTCCCAGGGGGACAATATCGAACACTGAAGCTTTCTTT. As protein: CAISPRGTISNTEAFF.

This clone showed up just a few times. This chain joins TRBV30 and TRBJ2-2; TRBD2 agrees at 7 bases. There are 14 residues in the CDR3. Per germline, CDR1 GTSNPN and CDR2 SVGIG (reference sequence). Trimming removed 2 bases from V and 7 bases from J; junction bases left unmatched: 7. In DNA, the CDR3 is TGTGCCTGGAGTAGGGACTACCTCGGCGGGGAGCTGTTTTTT. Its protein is CAWSRDYLGGELFF.

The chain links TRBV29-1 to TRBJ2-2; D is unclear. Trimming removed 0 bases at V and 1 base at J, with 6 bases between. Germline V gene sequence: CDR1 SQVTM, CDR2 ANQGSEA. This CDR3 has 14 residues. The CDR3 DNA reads TGCAGCGTTGAAGATCAGGAGAACACCGGGGAGCTGTTTTTT. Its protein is CSVEDQENTGELFF.

CDR3 nucleotides: TGTGCCAGCAGCCTTTCAGGGGGACTAGCGGGGGGCCCTCCCCCCTACAATGAGCAGTTCTTC. This sequence encodes CASSLSGGLAGGPPPYNEQFF. The chain employs TRBV3-1 (or the pseudogene TRBV3-2) and TRBJ2-1; TRBD2 matches at 15 bases. Germline V CDR1 and CDR2: LGHDT, YNNKEL (reference sequence). V lost 4 bases, J lost 2 bases, and 15 bases stayed unmatched. The CDR3 contains 21 residues.